This entry features one T cell receptor (beta chain) sequence. Here immunoSEQ multiplex PCR was the method, and the copy in TCRdb shows in-frame clones only, minus some. The data contain some 240,000 clones, around 84% of them seen just once; the ten biggest clones take up 3.5% to 5%. This entry belongs to a study of blood T cell repertoires in COVID-19. In the study overall: COVID-19 samples, acute and convalescent, were from the United States, Italy and Spain.

This CDR3 region has 12 residues. From germline, CDR1 is SQVTM and CDR2 ANQGSEA. Trimming removed 5 bases at V and 9 bases at J, with 14 bases between. This TCR derives from a man between 25 and 39 years old with acute COVID-19. V and J are TRBV29-1 and TRBJ1-5; no clear D. Sequencing was carried out using PBMCs or T cells enriched from blood (not recorded which). DNA of the CDR3: TGCAGCGTTTCGACATACCTTGGGCCCCAGCATTTT. Protein: CSVSTYLGPQHF.